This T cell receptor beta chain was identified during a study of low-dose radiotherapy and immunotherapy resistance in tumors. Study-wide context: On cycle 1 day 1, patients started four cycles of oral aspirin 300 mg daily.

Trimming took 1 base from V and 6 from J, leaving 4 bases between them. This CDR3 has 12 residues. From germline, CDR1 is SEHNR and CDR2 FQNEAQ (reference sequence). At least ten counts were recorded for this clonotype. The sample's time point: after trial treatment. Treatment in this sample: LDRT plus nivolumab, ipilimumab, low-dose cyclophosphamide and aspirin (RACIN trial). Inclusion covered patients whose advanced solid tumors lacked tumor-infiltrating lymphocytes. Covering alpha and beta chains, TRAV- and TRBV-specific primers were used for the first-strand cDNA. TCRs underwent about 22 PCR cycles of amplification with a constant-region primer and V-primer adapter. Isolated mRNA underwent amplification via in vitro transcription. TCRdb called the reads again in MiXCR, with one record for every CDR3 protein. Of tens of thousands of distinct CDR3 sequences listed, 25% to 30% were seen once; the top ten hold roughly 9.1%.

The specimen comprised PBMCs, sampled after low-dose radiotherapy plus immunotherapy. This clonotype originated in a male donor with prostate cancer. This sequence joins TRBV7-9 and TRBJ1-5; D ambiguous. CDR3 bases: TGTGCCAGCAGCTTAGATGGTCAGCCCCAGCATTTT. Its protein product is CASSLDGQPQHF.